This TCR beta chain was captured by sequencing in a study of technical replicates of blood from a handful of donors. The V end lost 8 bases, the J end lost 1 base, and 11 bases lay between the germline ends. Germline V gene data show CDR1 as LNHNV and CDR2 as YYDKDF (reference sequence). The CDR3 is 13 residues long. This table comes from immunoSEQ multiplex PCR, and its TCRdb copy is limited to in-frame clones, with some not included. The sample yields tens of thousands of clones, approximately 97% seen once. The V gene is TRBV15, the J gene TRBJ2-5; D is possibly TRBD2 (5 bases). This TCR was recovered from a human donor in good health. The sequencing input was T cells isolated from PBMCs. CDR3 in amino acids: CATRLEAQETQYF. The CDR3 coding sequence is TGTGCCACCCGGTTGGAGGCCCAAGAGACCCAGTACTTC.